The present entry profiles one T cell receptor beta chain with its context. Its antigen remains unknown. This same CDR3 is encoded by further DNA sequences in the sample. The sample is drawn from a study of OX40 agonist ivuxolimab in advanced cancers. Across the study: A mean age of about 56 years, range about 20 to 79, was recorded, and 82.7% were male. Among those treated, three patients had partial responses, one with hepatocellular carcinoma and two with cutaneous melanoma. The study, taken as a whole, reports: At 0.1 to 3.0 mg/kg, clonal expansion of CD4+ and CD8+ blood T cells had occurred by week 6.

Germline CDR1 reads LNHNV; CDR2 reads YYDKDF (reference sequence). With 1 base removed from V and 0 bases from J, the gap between germline ends came to 8 bases. The CDR3 sequence is 15 residues long. Produced via immunoSEQ multiplex PCR; TCRdb's table is partial and in-frame only. The sample lists about 47,000 clones, 80% to 90% seen once, with more than 13% in the top ten. The receptor was derived from an adult with an advanced solid tumor such as melanoma, head and neck, liver or kidney cancer. The sample in question was CD4+ or CD8+ T cells sorted from blood, obtained in a trial of the OX40 agonist ivuxolimab. The genes are TRBV15 and TRBJ2-3; a possible D gene is TRBD2 (6 bases). The chain's CDR3 is CATSRVGGSTDTQYF. Written as DNA, the CDR3 is TGTGCCACCAGCAGAGTCGGAGGGAGCACAGATACGCAGTATTTT. Variable domain in full (rest from reference TRBV15 and TRBJ2-3): DAMVIQNPRYQVTQFGKPVTLSCSQTLNHNVMYWYQQKSSQAPKLLFHYYDKDFNNEADTPDNFQSRRPNTSFCFLDIRSPGLGDTAMYLCATSRVGGSTDTQYFGPGTRLTVL.